The clone carrying this T cell receptor (beta chain) was seen a few times. Its matching antigen is unknown. These data are taken from a study of cytomegalovirus exposure and HLA in healthy donors. Points from the study as a whole: As confirmed in vitro, three CMV-associated chains were specific for CMV antigens.

Germline CDR1 reads SGHNT; CDR2 reads YYREEE (reference sequence). The CDR3 spans 15 residues. V gave up 3 bases and J gave up 8 bases, with 18 bases separating them. Researchers ran the PCR with 60 Vbeta and 13 Jbeta primers. Assay used: immunoSEQ multiplex PCR; TCRdb lists only in-frame clones, some missing. The data show approximately 190,000 clones, 81% seen once. Sequences were obtained from PBMCs. J is TRBJ2-1 and V is TRBV5-4; D not certain. The sequence came from a man aged 40-55 years in good health and CMV-seropositive. CDR3 region: CASSSAGPSVHEQFF. The CDR3, as DNA: TGTGCCAGCAGCTCGGCAGGTCCTTCGGTCCATGAGCAGTTCTTC.